This T cell receptor (beta chain) was identified in a study of blood T cells in healthy people across ages. Each individual donor underwent a draw of ten milliliters of peripheral blood. Total RNA extraction produced at least 6 micrograms (per sample) for the study. Study-wide findings and caveats: Among T cells, TCR beta diversity per million cells dropped roughly linearly as age rose. More naive CD4+ cells and higher diversity marked long-lived donors relative to aged donors.

A second PCR of 7 to 11 cycles used a sample-barcoded 5' primer and a J-beta primer mix. Each CDR3 protein is one row after TCRdb ran MiXCR on the 5' RACE reads. The data show roughly 900,000 distinct CDR3 sequences, around 26% seen once. This clonotype was detected a few times. What it binds is not known. The specimen was blood. The clonotype was recovered from a woman aged 80 or over in good health.

CDR3 sequence: CASSLAGGTGQPQHF. CDR3 coding DNA: TGCGCCAGCAGCTTGGCCGGGGGTACGGGTCAGCCCCAGCATTTT. J is TRBJ1-5 and V is TRBV5-1; a weak D match, TRBD1 (5 bases). The CDR3 sequence is 15 residues long. Germline assignment: CDR1 SGHRS and CDR2 YFSETQ. V lost 0 bases and J 6 bases, leaving 13 bases between the germline ends.